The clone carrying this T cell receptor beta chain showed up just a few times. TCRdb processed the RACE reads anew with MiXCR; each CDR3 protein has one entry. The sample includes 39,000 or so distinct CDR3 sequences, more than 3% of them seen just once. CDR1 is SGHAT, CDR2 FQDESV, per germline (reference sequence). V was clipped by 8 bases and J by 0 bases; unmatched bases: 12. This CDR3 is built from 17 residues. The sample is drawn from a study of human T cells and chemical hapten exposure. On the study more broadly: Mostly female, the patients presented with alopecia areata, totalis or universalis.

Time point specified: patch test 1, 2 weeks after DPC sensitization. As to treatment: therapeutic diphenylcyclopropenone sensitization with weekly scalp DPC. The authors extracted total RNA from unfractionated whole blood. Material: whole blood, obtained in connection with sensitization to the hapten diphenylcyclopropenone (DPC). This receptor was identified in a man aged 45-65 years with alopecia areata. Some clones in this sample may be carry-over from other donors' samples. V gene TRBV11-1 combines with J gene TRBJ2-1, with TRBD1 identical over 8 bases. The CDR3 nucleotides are TGTGCCAGCTCAGGACAGGGACTCCTCAGCTCCTACAATGAGCAGTTCTTC. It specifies CASSGQGLLSSYNEQFF. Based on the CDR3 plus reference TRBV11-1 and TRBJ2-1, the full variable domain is EAEVAQSPRYKITEKSQAVAFWCDPISGHATLYWYRQILGQGPELLVQFQDESVVDDSQLPKDRFSAERLKGVDSTLKIQPAELGDSAMYLCASSGQGLLSSYNEQFFGPGTRLTVL.